The T cell receptor (beta chain) described here comes from a study of shared clonotypes between healthy human individuals. Whole-study context: CD4 naive and CD4 memory each took three plates per donor, while CD8 naive took two and CD8 memory one. Whole-study results and caveats: Naive subsets tended to show greater estimated richness than memory subsets.

Turning to this clone: Its antigen remains unidentified.

Per the original methods: Quality scores were absent from the junction-only immunoSEQ sequences, so filtering differed. The assay was immunoSEQ multiplex PCR, and TCRdb's table has in-frame clones only and misses some. D and trimming were read from the DNA, whereas the V and J calls and clone size are those reported in that table. The sample lists about 2.4 million clones; approximately 93% were seen once. The CDR3 loop spans 14 amino acids. The V end was cut by 0 bases, the J end by 4 bases, with 9 bases between. Per the germline V gene, CDR1 is SGDLS and CDR2 is YYNGEE. Naive CD45RA+ and memory CD45RA-negative subsets were split from CD4+ cells.

This receptor was identified in a man aged 18 to 29 in good health. Some clones in this sample may be carry-over from other donors' samples. This chain uses TRBV9 with TRBJ2-3; D ambiguous. Material: naive CD4+ T cells from PBMCs. Documented subset: CD45RA+ positively selected. Here the CDR3 DNA reads TGTGCCAGCAGCGTAGACCTTCAAGCAGATACGCAGTATTTT. It specifies CASSVDLQADTQYF. Looking up the rest from reference TRBV9 and TRBJ2-3 gives the full variable domain: DSGVTQTPKHLITATGQRVTLRCSPRSGDLSVYWYQQSLDQGLQFLIQYYNGEERAKGNILERFSAQQFPDLHSELNLSSLELGDSALYFCASSVDLQADTQYFGPGTRLTVL.